The 18 T cell receptor beta chains below all came from one sample that was sequenced in a study of cytomegalovirus exposure and HLA in healthy donors. Use of 60 Vbeta and 13 Jbeta primers characterized the PCR. Sequencing used immunoSEQ multiplex PCR; TCRdb keeps in-frame clones, though not all of them. The sample includes 170,000 or so clones, about four fifths seen only once; the top ten take about 3%. The sequenced sample consisted of PBMCs. These receptors were taken from a male donor in good health and CMV-seronegative.

This clone was detected only once. The V gene is TRBV5-6, the J gene TRBJ1-1, with a tentative D call TRBD1 (5 bases). CDR3 size: 13 residues. CDR1 and CDR2 (germline): SGHDT, YYEEEE. Trimming took off 1 base at V and 8 bases at J, with 12 bases between the two ends. CDR3 sequence reads: CASSLPQGQEAFF. The CDR3 DNA reads as TGTGCCAGCAGCTTGCCGCAGGGTCAAGAAGCTTTCTTT.

This clone has just a few counts. Distinct nucleotide sequences in the sample also encode this CDR3. This rearrangement joins TRBV27 to TRBJ2-3, with TRBD1 as a possible D gene (5 bases). CDR1 is MNHEY and CDR2 is SMNVEV in the germline V gene (reference sequence). V was cut by 4 bases and J by 3 bases, with 11 bases left in between. The CDR3 contains 14 residues. Written as DNA, the CDR3 is TGTGCCAGCAGTTCAGGGTGGGGAACAGATACGCAGTATTTT. Translation gives CASSSGWGTDTQYF.

The chain links TRBV10-3 to TRBJ1-3; TRBD1 is a possible D gene (6 bases). The DNA end lines up better with TRBJ2-2; the J call may be wrong. The CDR3 is made up of 14 amino acids. CDR1 is ENHRY, CDR2 SYGVKD, per germline. The CDR3 loop is CAIRVLQGTGELFF. Written as DNA, the CDR3 is TGTGCCATCAGAGTCCTACAGGGTACCGGGGAGCTGTTTTTT.

This clone was seen a handful of times. The V and J genes are TRBV6-5 and TRBJ1-1, with a possible D match to TRBD1 (5 bases). The ends were cut back, 7 bases at V and 3 bases at J, with 12 bases in the middle. The CDR3 length is 13 residues. CDR1 is MNHEY and CDR2 is SVGAGI in the germline V gene. CDR3 sequence (DNA): TGTGCCAGCATGGGGCAGGCGGACACTGAAGCTTTCTTT. Encoded protein: CASMGQADTEAFF.

This clone was found once. The chain uses TRBV20-1 and TRBJ1-2; D unclear. CDR1 and CDR2 (germline): DFQATT, SNEGSKA (reference sequence). This CDR3 has 11 residues. V lost 2 bases and J lost 8, with 9 bases in between. As DNA, the CDR3 is TGCAGTGCTAGATTACTCGGGGGCTACACCTTC. Its protein is CSARLLGGYTF.

This chain uses TRBV30 with TRBJ2-1; 13 bases align to TRBD2. The trim removed 3 bases at V and 5 bases at J, leaving 4 bases unmatched. Germline lookup yields CDR1 GTSNPN and CDR2 SVGIG (reference sequence). CDR3 length equals 15 residues. This CDR3 is CAWSGLAGANNEQFF. The CDR3 DNA is TGTGCCTGGAGCGGACTAGCGGGAGCCAACAATGAGCAGTTCTTC.

The V and J genes are TRBV7-9 and TRBJ1-6; D is unresolved. Trimming pared 5 bases from V and 5 bases from J, leaving 13 bases between. CDR1 and CDR2 (germline): SEHNR, FQNEAQ (reference sequence). This CDR3 is 15 amino acids long. CDR3 region: CASSPGGQHNSPLHF. The CDR3 DNA sequence: TGTGCCAGCAGCCCAGGAGGCCAACATAATTCACCCCTCCACTTT. Using reference TRBV7-9 and TRBJ1-6 for the parts outside the CDR3, the full variable domain is DTGVSQNPRHKITKRGQNVTFRCDPISEHNRLYWYRQTLGQGPEFLTYFQNEAQLEKSRLLSDRFSAERPKGSFSTLEIQRTEQGDSAMYLCASSPGGQHNSPLHFGNGTRLTVT.

The V gene is TRBV30, the J gene TRBJ1-3; D unclear. The germline V gene has CDR1 GTSNPN and CDR2 SVGIG (reference sequence). The ends were cut back, 3 bases at V and 0 bases at J, with 9 bases in the middle. The CDR3 length is 14 residues. DNA for the CDR3: TGTGCCTGGAGCCACTCTTCCTCTGGAAACACCATATATTTT. This codes for CAWSHSSSGNTIYF.

This chain links TRBV30 with TRBJ2-5; 8 bases map to TRBD2. The tail of the sequence fits TRBJ2-7 better, so the J call may be wrong. The germline V gene has CDR1 GTSNPN and CDR2 SVGIG (reference sequence). There are 13 residues in the CDR3. The CDR3 sequence: CAWRSSGIDEQYF. The CDR3 DNA is TGTGCCTGGAGAAGTAGCGGGATCGACGAGCAGTACTTC.

V is TRBV4-1 and J is TRBJ1-2; D might be TRBD1 (6 bases). Per the germline V gene, CDR1 is MGHRA and CDR2 is YSYEKL. There are 16 residues in the CDR3. V lost 0 bases to trimming and J lost 3 bases, with 14 bases between them. CDR3 coding DNA: TGCGCCAGCAGCCAAGAATTCTACAGGACAGACTATGGCTACACCTTC. It translates to CASSQEFYRTDYGYTF.

This chain joins TRBV11-2 and TRBJ2-5; D is unresolved. This CDR3 contains 12 residues. In germline, CDR1 is SGHAT, CDR2 FQNNGV. The germline V and J ends were trimmed by 5 bases and 2 bases, with 6 bases remaining between them. The CDR3 DNA sequence: TGTGCCAGCAGCCTTTTACAAGAGACCCAGTACTTC. Its translation is CASSLLQETQYF.

Concerning this clone: Lacking the conserved final phenylalanine or tryptophan, this CDR3 likely reflects a read error. The V call is TRBV6-5, the J call TRBJ2-7; 11 bases fit TRBD1. Germline values: CDR1 MNHEY, CDR2 SVGAGI. Germline trimming cut 3 bases from V and 7 bases from J; bases unmatched to any gene: 5. CDR3 size: 14 residues. DNA of the CDR3: TGTGCCAGCAGTTATGGGACAGGGGGTCGGGAGCAGTACCTC. This encodes CASSYGTGGREQYL.

The chain links TRBV30 to TRBJ2-3, with TRBD2 matching over 10 bases. With V trimmed by 6 bases and J by 4 bases, 4 bases remained unmatched. Germline V gene lookup returns CDR1 GTSNPN and CDR2 SVGIG (reference sequence). This CDR3 is built from 13 residues. The CDR3, as DNA: TGTGCCTGCTCCCTAGCGGGAGCAGATACGCAGTATTTT. Translating gives CACSLAGADTQYF.

The V call is TRBV4-2, the J call TRBJ1-2; 8 bases match TRBD1. V lost 4 bases and J lost 0; bases outside the gene matches: 16. Germline CDR1 is LGHNA and CDR2 is YNFKEQ. The CDR3 loop spans 19 amino acids. The CDR3 DNA follows: TGTGCCAGCAGCCCGCCCTCACCCGGACAGGGAAGAACTAACTATGGCTACACCTTC. Its translation is CASSPPSPGQGRTNYGYTF.

The rearrangement links TRBV7-2 to TRBJ2-5; D might be TRBD1 (5 bases). Germline V gene sequence: CDR1 SGHTA, CDR2 FQGNSA. The CDR3 runs to 14 residues. The V end was cut by 5 bases, the J end by 4 bases, with 14 bases between. In DNA, the CDR3 is TGTGCCAGCAGCGCCAGGGTGAACGGAGAGACCCAGTACTTC. Encoded protein: CASSARVNGETQYF.

The rearrangement links TRBV6-5 to TRBJ1-6; D gene uncertain. Germline V lookup: CDR1 MNHEY, CDR2 SVGAGI. This CDR3 region has 14 residues. V dropped 6 bases and J dropped 10 bases, with 16 bases sitting between them. CDR3 nucleotides: TGTGCCAGCAGACCGAGGCATGGCGGCTCACCCCTCCACTTT. Translating gives CASRPRHGGSPLHF.

This clone was recorded a few times. The V call is TRBV28, the J call TRBJ1-2, with 9 bases fitting TRBD1. Unmatched junction bases numbered 4, after V lost 6 bases and J lost 5 bases. Per germline, CDR1 MDHEN and CDR2 SYDVKM. The CDR3 sequence is 13 residues long. The CDR3 here is CASRRGQGYGYTF. The CDR3 region has the DNA TGTGCCAGCAGGAGGGGACAGGGATATGGCTACACCTTC.

The rearrangement joins TRBV6-6 to TRBJ2-7; 8 bases agree with TRBD2. The CDR3 contains 16 residues. Looked up from germline, CDR1 is MNHNY and CDR2 is SVGAGI (reference sequence). The J segment lost 6 bases and the V segment lost 2 bases, leaving 12 bases of the junction unmatched. CDR3 residues: CASSYSRERGFSEQYF. The CDR3 nucleotides read TGTGCCAGCAGTTACAGCCGGGAGCGGGGGTTTTCCGAGCAGTACTTC.